These 23 T cell receptor beta chains share one sample of origin, sequenced in a study of neoadjuvant anti-PD-1 for oral cavity cancer. Data came from immunoSEQ multiplex PCR; TCRdb stores just in-frame clones and leaves some out. Among approximately 16,000 clones listed, roughly two thirds were seen once. The sample in question was PBMCs, obtained before nivolumab (anti-PD-1) treatment. All receptors derive from a person aged 35-79 years with oral cavity squamous cell carcinoma.

This rearrangement joins TRBV25-1 to TRBJ2-6; perhaps TRBD1 as D (6 bases). Germline CDR1 reads MGHDK; CDR2 reads SYGVNS. This CDR3 spans 14 amino acids. Trimming cost V 5 bases and J 4 bases, with 9 bases left between them. As DNA, the CDR3 is TGTGCCAGCAGTCTGGGGGCCGGGGCCAACGTCCTGACTTTC. It translates to CASSLGAGANVLTF.

The genes are TRBV6-5 and TRBJ2-2; 8 bases line up with TRBD2. The CDR3 spans 15 residues. The germline CDR1 and CDR2 sequences are MNHEY and SVGAGI. V trimming: 2 bases; J trimming: 5 bases; junction bases outside the gene matches: 4. The CDR3 loop is CASSYGTSGTGELFF. For the CDR3, the DNA is TGTGCCAGCAGTTACGGGACTAGTGGTACCGGGGAGCTGTTTTTT.

The rearrangement joins TRBV5-1 to TRBJ1-2, with TRBD1 identical over 10 bases. The CDR3 loop spans 17 amino acids. Trimming took 4 bases from V and 2 from J; bases not matched to a gene: 11. Germline V gene sequence: CDR1 SGHRS, CDR2 YFSETQ. The CDR3 bases are TGCGCCAGCAGCGCACCCGCAGGGACAGGGGCAAACTATGGCTACACCTTC. Its translation: CASSAPAGTGANYGYTF.

The genes are TRBV5-1 and TRBJ2-3; D call uncertain. CDR3 size: 16 residues. Germline V lookup: CDR1 SGHRS, CDR2 YFSETQ. The V end was cut by 0 bases, the J end by 0 bases, with 11 bases between. CDR3 sequence reads: CASSLDGVSSTDTQYF. The DNA of the CDR3 is TGCGCCAGCAGCTTGGACGGCGTGTCTAGCACAGATACGCAGTATTTT.

V is TRBV5-1 and J is TRBJ2-3; 10 nucleotides match TRBD2. Germline V gene sequence: CDR1 SGHRS, CDR2 YFSETQ. The CDR3 covers 14 residues. V shed 4 bases, J shed 1 base, and the junction held 0 bases outside the gene matches. CDR3 in DNA: TGCGCCAGCAGCGGGACTAGCGGCACAGATACGCAGTATTTT. As protein: CASSGTSGTDTQYF.

The V call is TRBV11-2, the J call TRBJ2-5; 8 nucleotides line up with TRBD2. The CDR3 loop spans 15 amino acids. V lost 5 bases, J lost 1 base, and 6 bases stayed unmatched. CDR1 and CDR2 (germline): SGHAT, FQNNGV. CDR3 DNA sequence: TGTGCCAGCAGCGTACTAGCGGAATCCCAAGAGACCCAGTACTTC. Its protein product is CASSVLAESQETQYF.

This clone showed up just a few times. The chain joins TRBV18 to TRBJ1-1; D is uncertain. This CDR3 spans 14 amino acids. V was shortened by 3 bases and J by 8 bases, with 16 bases between the two germline ends. Germline V gene lookup returns CDR1 KGHSH and CDR2 LQKENI. DNA of the CDR3: TGTGCCAGCTCACCCGTCGGCAACAATCCGGAAGCTTTCTTT. Protein sequence: CASSPVGNNPEAFF.

CDR3 residues: CASSAPGQGAPGDYGYTF. CDR3 bases: TGTGCCAGCAGTGCACCGGGACAGGGGGCGCCGGGTGACTATGGCTACACCTTC. The chain recombines TRBV25-1 with TRBJ1-2, with 12 bases fitting TRBD1. The CDR3 spans 18 residues. CDR1 MGHDK and CDR2 SYGVNS come from the germline V gene. V gave up 4 bases and J gave up 3 bases; unmatched junction bases: 12.

The J gene is TRBJ2-3, the V gene TRBV30; D is unclear. This CDR3 is built from 14 residues. Germline V gene lookup returns CDR1 GTSNPN and CDR2 SVGIG (reference sequence). Trimming removed 4 bases at V and 0 bases at J, with 11 bases between. This CDR3 reads CAWKPRPSTDTQYF. In DNA form, the CDR3 reads TGTGCCTGGAAGCCCCGCCCGAGCACAGATACGCAGTATTTT.

The chain combines TRBV5-6 with TRBJ2-7; possibly TRBD1 for D (6 bases). The CDR3 has 17 amino acids. CDR1 and CDR2 (germline): SGHDT, YYEEEE. V lost 3 bases, J lost 7 bases, and 26 bases lay in between. The CDR3 DNA follows: TGTGCCAGCAGCTCCAGGTGGGTTGGGACAACCCTAGGGGAGCAGTACTTC. Encoded protein: CASSSRWVGTTLGEQYF.

This clone was counted once. V usage is TRBV29-1 and J usage is TRBJ2-1; 12 bases match TRBD2. The trim removed 4 bases at V and 5 bases at J, leaving 3 bases unmatched. CDR1 is SQVTM and CDR2 is ANQGSEA in the germline V gene. CDR3 length equals 14 residues. The CDR3 reads CSVVRLAGDNEQFF. In DNA form, the CDR3 reads TGCAGCGTTGTGAGACTAGCGGGAGACAATGAGCAGTTCTTC.

This clone was seen more than once but under ten times. This chain joins TRBV5-6 and TRBJ1-1; D might be TRBD1 (6 bases). The V end was cut by 2 bases, the J end by 0 bases, with 14 bases between. CDR1 SGHDT and CDR2 YYEEEE come from the germline V gene. CDR3 size: 16 residues. CDR3 sequence reads: CASSFELDRLNTEAFF. CDR3 nucleotide sequence: TGTGCCAGCAGCTTTGAGCTTGACAGGCTGAACACTGAAGCTTTCTTT.

The chain carries TRBV19 and TRBJ2-6; D tentatively fits TRBD1 or TRBD2 (6 bases each). Germline loops: CDR1 LNHDA, CDR2 SQIVND (reference sequence). The CDR3 spans 16 residues. The germline V and J ends were trimmed by 6 bases and 2 bases, with 14 bases remaining between them. Here the CDR3 reads CASRNTGRTGANVLTF. CDR3 DNA sequence: TGTGCCAGTAGAAATACAGGGAGGACTGGGGCCAACGTCCTGACTTTC.

V is TRBV10-3 and J is TRBJ2-1; D is unclear. The CDR3 is 14 amino acids. Germline-derived CDR1 and CDR2 are ENHRY and SYGVKD. Trimming cost V 4 bases and J 7 bases, with 14 bases left between them. This CDR3 is CAISAVTSANEQFF. DNA for the CDR3: TGTGCCATCAGTGCCGTGACCTCAGCGAATGAGCAGTTCTTC.

This clone was detected once. This rearrangement joins TRBV14 to TRBJ2-7, with a possible D match to TRBD2 (5 bases). CDR1 SGHDN and CDR2 FVKESK come from the germline V gene. With 0 bases removed from V and 2 bases from J, the gap between germline ends came to 14 bases. The CDR3 is made up of 16 amino acids. This CDR3 reads CASSQDLTGRTYEQYF. The CDR3 DNA reads TGTGCCAGCAGCCAAGATCTCACGGGAAGGACCTACGAGCAGTACTTC.

This chain joins TRBV4-1 and TRBJ2-5, with D possibly being TRBD1 (5 bases). The length of the CDR3 is 16 residues. CDR1 is MGHRA and CDR2 is YSYEKL in the germline V gene. V was cut by 0 bases and J by 5 bases, with 16 bases left in between. The CDR3 loop reads CASSQDGRGSKETQYF. The CDR3 DNA reads TGCGCCAGCAGCCAAGATGGTAGGGGTTCGAAGGAGACCCAGTACTTC.

This clone was counted between two and nine times. V usage is TRBV2 and J usage is TRBJ2-7; the D gene is possibly TRBD1 (6 bases). This CDR3 is built from 14 residues. Germline V gene sequence: CDR1 SNHLY, CDR2 FYNNEI. Trimming left V 4 bases short and J 5 bases short, with 15 bases between. CDR3 residues: CASSGTALVDEQYF. The CDR3 DNA reads TGTGCCAGCAGTGGGACAGCACTTGTCGACGAGCAGTACTTC. The full variable domain, rest sourced from reference TRBV2 and TRBJ2-7, is EPEVTQTPSHQVTQMGQEVILRCVPISNHLYFYWYRQILGQKVEFLVSFYNNEISEKSEIFDDQFSVERPDGSNFTLKIRSTKLEDSAMYFCASSGTALVDEQYFGPGTRLTVT.

CDR3 nucleotide sequence: TGTGCCAGCAGCGTAGCTAGCGGGAACTCCTACAATGAGCAGTTCTTC. Protein sequence: CASSVASGNSYNEQFF. The genes are TRBV9 and TRBJ2-1, with 9 bases lining up with TRBD2. This CDR3 has 16 amino acids. The trim removed 0 bases at V and 0 bases at J, leaving 1 base unmatched. Germline V gene lookup returns CDR1 SGDLS and CDR2 YYNGEE.

This clone has just a few counts. The V gene is TRBV19, the J gene TRBJ2-2, with 12 bases that match TRBD2. The CDR3 consists of 18 residues. Losses at the gene ends were 2 bases for V and 6 bases for J; bases not matched to a gene: 10. Germline CDR1 LNHDA, CDR2 SQIVND (reference sequence). The CDR3: CASSIRRLLAGGAGELFF. The DNA of the CDR3 is TGTGCCAGTAGTATAAGACGACTCCTAGCGGGAGGGGCCGGGGAGCTGTTTTTT.

The chain combines TRBV5-1 with TRBJ1-5; the match to TRBD1 covers 7 bases. This CDR3 comprises 16 residues. Per germline, CDR1 SGHRS and CDR2 YFSETQ. V was pared by 0 bases and J by 2 bases, with 5 bases of the junction left unmatched. The CDR3 region has the DNA TGCGCCAGCAGCTTGGGGCCCGACAGGGGCAATCAGCCCCAGCATTTT. It encodes CASSLGPDRGNQPQHF.

V and J are TRBV7-2 and TRBJ2-2; D call uncertain. The germline gives CDR1 SGHTA, CDR2 FQGNSA. The CDR3 extends over 13 amino acids. V was pared by 3 bases and J by 4 bases, with 6 bases between. The CDR3: CASSLRFTGELFF. CDR3 nucleotides: TGTGCCAGCAGCTTGAGGTTCACCGGGGAGCTGTTTTTT. Full variable domain (missing parts from reference TRBV7-2 and TRBJ2-2): GAGVSQSPSNKVTEKGKDVELRCDPISGHTALYWYRQSLGQGLEFLIYFQGNSAPDKSGLPSDRFSAERTGGSVSTLTIQRTQQEDSAVYLCASSLRFTGELFFGEGSRLTVL.

The gene calls are TRBV2 and TRBJ1-2; possibly TRBD1 for D (6 bases). The germline CDR1 and CDR2 sequences are SNHLY and FYNNEI. V lost 6 bases and J lost 2, with 10 bases in between. The CDR3 is 13 amino acids. The CDR3 sequence is CASSLGQNYGYTF. The DNA for the CDR3 is TGTGCCAGCAGCCTAGGACAGAACTATGGCTACACCTTC.

This clone was found once. The rearrangement uses TRBV28 and TRBJ1-5; D possibly corresponds to TRBD1 (6 bases). Trimming pared 8 bases from V and 5 bases from J, leaving 10 bases between. Germline loops: CDR1 MDHEN, CDR2 SYDVKM. CDR3 length: 12 residues. The DNA for the CDR3 is TGTGCCAGCCACAGGGACCATCAGCCCCAGCATTTT. Protein: CASHRDHQPQHF. The whole variable domain, remainder taken from reference TRBV28 and TRBJ1-5, is DVKVTQSSRYLVKRTGEKVFLECVQDMDHENMFWYRQDPGLGLRLIYFSYDVKMKEKGDIPEGYSVSREKKERFSLILESASTNQTSMYLCASHRDHQPQHFGDGTRLSIL.